This T cell receptor (beta chain) comes out of a study of blood T cell repertoires in COVID-19. Overall study context: Sources were T cells, B-cell-depleted T cells, or PBMCs; the material itself was cDNA or gDNA.

CDR3 size: 14 residues. Germline values: CDR1 SGDLS, CDR2 YYNGEE. V lost 4 bases and J lost 2; bases outside the gene matches: 3. Sequencing used immunoSEQ multiplex PCR; TCRdb keeps in-frame clones, though not all of them. There are hundreds of thousands of clones in the sample; around 85% occur only once, and 7.5% to 10% lies in the top ten. The receptor's source is a man older than 75 with acute or convalescent COVID-19. The sequenced sample was peripheral blood. The V gene is TRBV9, the J gene TRBJ1-5; 7 bases match TRBD1. Written as DNA, the CDR3 is TGTGCCAGCAGCCCCAGGGGGGGCAATCAGCCCCAGCATTTT. Translating gives CASSPRGGNQPQHF.